This T cell receptor beta chain derives from a study of blood T cells in healthy people across ages. Study-wide context: T cells yielded about one barcoded beta molecule per two cells through template switching.

This CDR3 is 16 amino acids long. CDR1 and CDR2 from the germline V gene are SGDLS and YYNGEE. Study results and caveats: Unsorted PBMC input precluded a conclusive naive versus antigen-experienced comparison. More naive CD4+ cells and higher diversity marked long-lived donors relative to aged donors.

A second PCR, run for roughly 7 to 12 cycles, used a sample-barcoded 5' primer plus a J-beta primer mix. Each cDNA molecule carried a tag from a template-switch adaptor that contained 12 random nucleotides. Via MiXCR, TCRdb re-called the 5' RACE reads, giving one row per CDR3 protein. Among 700,000 to 1,000,000 distinct CDR3 sequences, 44% were seen once, and the ten largest hold around 21%. With regard to this clonotype: What it recognizes is unknown. A single base separates this from a much larger clone, so it may be a read error.

The chain joins TRBV9 to TRBJ2-3; 9 nucleotides agree with TRBD2. The source is a man aged 60 to 75 in good health. The sequenced material came from blood. The CDR3 is CAGSVAIAGVVDTQYF. In nucleotides, the CDR3 is TGTGCCGGCAGCGTAGCTATAGCGGGGGTGGTGGATACGCAGTATTTT.